Below, 9 T cell receptor beta chains from the same sample are listed, as sequenced in a study of identical twins. TCRdb re-derived calls from the 5' RACE reads in MiXCR, one entry per CDR3 protein. The sample has about 550,000 distinct CDR3 sequences; about 22% are singletons. These data were also reused for a study on yellow fever vaccine responses in identical twins.

Specimen: CD4+ T cells sorted from blood. The receptors originated from a woman aged 18-29 years in good health.

The CDR3: CSVEGVGNYGYTF. CDR3 DNA sequence: TGCAGCGTTGAAGGCGTAGGGAACTATGGCTACACCTTC. The chain is built from TRBV29-1 and TRBJ1-2; D gene ambiguous. Germline CDR1 and CDR2: SQVTM and ANQGSEA. This CDR3 contains 13 residues. V shed 1 base and J shed 2 bases, with 8 bases lying between them.

Regarding this clonotype: Compared with germline, one end of the junction differs, possibly owing to a read error. The chain combines TRBV6-2 or TRBV6-3 with TRBJ2-7; possible D gene TRBD2, 6 bases. The CDR3 consists of 14 residues. The germline CDR1 and CDR2 sequences are MNHEY and SVGEGT. This CDR3 is CASSPAGRSPEHYF. CDR3 bases: TGTGCCAGTAGTCCCGCGGGACGATCTCCCGAGCACTACTTC.

The V gene is TRBV4-1, the J gene TRBJ2-7; 9 bases are shared with TRBD1. V trimming: 4 bases; J trimming: 1 base; junction bases outside the gene matches: 5. Germline CDR1 MGHRA, CDR2 YSYEKL. The CDR3 has 15 residues. The CDR3 spells CASSPRDRESYEQYF. CDR3 nucleotides: TGCGCCAGCAGCCCTAGGGACAGGGAATCCTACGAGCAGTACTTC.

CDR3 region: CATSRERIGTEAFF. The CDR3 DNA reads TGTGCCACCAGCAGAGAACGAATAGGTACTGAAGCTTTCTTT. The rearrangement joins TRBV15 to TRBJ1-1; D is uncertain. Germline V gives CDR1 LNHNV, CDR2 YYDKDF (reference sequence). The CDR3 extends over 14 amino acids. The V gene lost 0 bases and the J gene lost 5 bases, with 10 bases spanning the gap.

This clonotype has only a few counts. V gene TRBV7-6 combines with J gene TRBJ2-2; D possibly corresponds to TRBD1 (6 bases). CDR1 is SGHVS, CDR2 FNYEAQ, per germline. The CDR3 sequence is 16 residues long. V was cut by 5 bases and J by 2 bases, with 15 bases left in between. CDR3 protein: CASSPLEGVNTGELFF. In DNA form, the CDR3 reads TGTGCCAGCAGCCCTCTCGAGGGGGTCAACACCGGGGAGCTGTTTTTT.

This clonotype was counted only a few times. The gene calls are TRBV24-1 and TRBJ1-5, with a tentative D call TRBD1 (5 bases). The CDR3 covers 18 residues. Germline CDR1 is KGHDR and CDR2 is SFDVKD. The ends were cut back, 4 bases at V and 0 bases at J, with 18 bases in the middle. DNA of the CDR3: TGTGCCACCAGTGACGCGGGGCCCACCACTTATAGCAATCAGCCCCAGCATTTT. Translated: CATSDAGPTTYSNQPQHF.

In DNA, the CDR3 is TGTGCCACCCGTGTGGGGCGGTCAGGGGCCAACGTCCTGACTTTC. It specifies CATRVGRSGANVLTF. This rearrangement joins TRBV11-3 to TRBJ2-6; weak D call: TRBD1 (5 bases). CDR1 is SGHNT and CDR2 is YENEEA in the germline V gene. The CDR3 covers 15 residues. The germline V and J ends were trimmed by 10 bases and 4 bases, with 17 bases remaining between them.

This clonotype came up once. CDR3 sequence reads: CASSLVGRASTDTQYF. The CDR3 DNA reads TGTGCCAGCAGCTTAGTTGGCAGGGCTAGCACAGATACGCAGTATTTT. The chain recombines TRBV7-9 with TRBJ2-3; D possibly corresponds to TRBD1 (5 bases). The V gene lost 1 base and the J gene lost 0 bases, with 11 bases spanning the gap. Germline CDR1 and CDR2: SEHNR and FQNEAQ (reference sequence). This CDR3 has 16 residues.

V is TRBV2 and J is TRBJ2-7; D possibly uses TRBD1 or TRBD2 (6 bases each). This CDR3 contains 16 residues. The V end was cut by 6 bases, the J end by 4 bases, with 22 bases between. Germline-derived CDR1 and CDR2 are SNHLY and FYNNEI. The CDR3 is CASRPTGWIGGYEQYV. In DNA form, the CDR3 reads TGTGCCAGCAGACCGACAGGCTGGATAGGAGGGTACGAGCAGTACGTC.